This passage covers 5 T cell receptor beta chains from one sample sequenced in a study of vaccination and CD4 T cells after COVID-19. For these TCRs, the target antigens are not known. As to treatment: approximately 11-day PBMC culture with coronavirus spike peptide pools or control peptides (ViraFEST assay). Cultured CD4+ T-cell DNA underwent Oncomine TCR Beta short-read sequencing. Each CDR3 protein is one row after TCRdb ran MiXCR on the PCR reads. There are approximately 12,000 distinct CDR3 sequences in the sample; 45% to 55% occur only once, and just over 15% lies in the top ten. The sample was CD4+ T cells from blood, cultured in vitro. The receptors come from a human donor who had recovered from COVID-19.

V usage is TRBV7-3 and J usage is TRBJ2-3, with D possibly TRBD2 on 5 matching bases. V was shortened by 1 base and J by 2 bases, with 10 bases between the two germline ends. Germline-derived CDR1 and CDR2 are SGHTA and FQGTGA. The CDR3 has 15 amino acids. The CDR3 DNA is TGTGCCAGCAGCTTAAACGGGATCTACACAGATACGCAGTATTTT. Translated: CASSLNGIYTDTQYF.

This clonotype was seen more than once but under ten times. The chain couples TRBV20-1 to TRBJ2-3; 8 positions match TRBD2. Trimming cost V 0 bases and J 6 bases; bases outside gene matches: 17. Germline V lookup: CDR1 DFQATT, CDR2 SNEGSKA (reference sequence). This CDR3 is built from 18 residues. The chain's CDR3 is CSARDYLTGGPDKDTQYF. In nucleotides, the CDR3 is TGCAGTGCTAGAGATTATTTGACGGGAGGGCCAGATAAGGATACGCAGTATTTT.

A note on this clonotype: One junction end disagrees with the germline gene, perhaps due to a read error. V is TRBV7-8 and J is TRBJ2-2; 7 bases match TRBD2. The CDR3 covers 16 residues. Germline CDR1 and CDR2: SGHVS and FQNEAQ. The CDR3 region is CASSSRLAENTGELFF. CDR3 bases: TGTGCCAGTAGCTCCCGTCTAGCGGAGAACACCGGGGAGCTGTTTTTT. Looking up the rest from reference TRBV7-8 and TRBJ2-2 gives the full variable domain: GAGVSQSPRYKVAKRGQDVALRCDPISGHVSLFWYQQALGQGPEFLTYFQNEAQLDKSGLPSDRFFAERPEGSVSTLKIQRTQQEDSAVYLCASSSRLAENTGELFFGEGSRLTVL.

This clonotype came up a few times. The rearrangement links TRBV6-2 or TRBV6-3 to TRBJ2-7; 7 nucleotides match TRBD2. V lost 0 bases, J lost 4 bases, and 3 bases stayed unmatched. The CDR3 consists of 14 residues. CDR1 is MNHEY, CDR2 SVGEGT, per germline. CDR3 in amino acids: CASSYSPSGYEQYF. CDR3 bases: TGTGCCAGCAGTTACTCTCCTAGCGGTTACGAGCAGTACTTC.

The chain joins TRBV27 to TRBJ2-1; TRBD2 matches 14 bases. Germline V gene data show CDR1 as MNHEY and CDR2 as SMNVEV (reference sequence). V trimming: 6 bases; J trimming: 10 bases; junction bases outside the gene matches: 8. This CDR3 has 15 residues. The CDR3 coding sequence is TGTGCCAGCAGGGAGGGACTAGCGGGAGCAGGGGAGCAGTTCTTC. The encoded protein is CASREGLAGAGEQFF.